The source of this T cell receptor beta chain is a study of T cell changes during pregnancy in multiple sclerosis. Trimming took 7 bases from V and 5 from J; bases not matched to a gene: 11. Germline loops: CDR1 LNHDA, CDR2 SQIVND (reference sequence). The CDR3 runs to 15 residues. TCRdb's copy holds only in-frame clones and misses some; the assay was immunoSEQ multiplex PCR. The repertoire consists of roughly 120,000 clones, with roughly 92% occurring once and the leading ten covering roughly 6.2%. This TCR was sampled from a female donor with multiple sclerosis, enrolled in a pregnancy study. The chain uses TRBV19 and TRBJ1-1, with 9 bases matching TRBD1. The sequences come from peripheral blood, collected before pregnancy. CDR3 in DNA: TGTGCCAGTATTTTTACAGGGGGCGCGGGGACTGAAGCTTTCTTT. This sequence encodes CASIFTGGAGTEAFF.